This record looks at one T cell receptor beta chain sequence and its context. The entry originates in a study of blood T cell repertoires in COVID-19. Across the whole study: T cells, B-cell-depleted T cells, or PBMCs provided the cDNA or gDNA that served as material.

Repertoires were generated with immunoSEQ multiplex PCR, while TCRdb's copy carries only in-frame clones and drops some. The sample contains 52,000 or so clones, roughly 76% of which appear only once. The ends lost 1 base at V and 6 bases at J; junction bases unmatched: 7. This CDR3 spans 15 amino acids. Germline assignment: CDR1 MNHNY and CDR2 SVGAGI (reference sequence). The V and J genes are TRBV6-6 and TRBJ2-3; 7 positions match TRBD2. The sequencing sample was made of peripheral blood. This TCR derives from a man aged 50 to 59 with active or convalescent COVID-19. This CDR3 is CASSYLASGGDTQYF. CDR3 sequence (DNA): TGTGCCAGCAGTTACTTGGCTAGCGGAGGGGATACGCAGTATTTT.